The present T cell receptor (beta chain) was sequenced within a study of shared clonotypes between healthy human individuals. Authors' analysis steps: There were no quality scores in the junction-only immunoSEQ sequences, so filtering differed. Sequencing used immunoSEQ multiplex PCR; TCRdb keeps in-frame clones, though not all of them. The DNA gave D and trimming, while V, J and clone size come from that table. The repertoire holds 700,000 or so clones, with about 78% as singletons. In its sample, this clone was seen many times. Germline CDR1 is MNHEY and CDR2 is SVGAGI. V was cut by 8 bases and J by 2 bases, with 6 bases left in between. The CDR3 runs to 11 residues.

The specimen sequenced was memory CD4+ T cells sorted from blood. Subset denoted: CD45RA-negative fraction. The TCR originated in a woman aged 25 to 45 in good health. The rearrangement uses TRBV6-5 and TRBJ1-1; D remains ambiguous. The CDR3 here is CASWSNTEAFF. DNA for the CDR3: TGTGCCAGCTGGTCCAACACTGAAGCTTTCTTT.